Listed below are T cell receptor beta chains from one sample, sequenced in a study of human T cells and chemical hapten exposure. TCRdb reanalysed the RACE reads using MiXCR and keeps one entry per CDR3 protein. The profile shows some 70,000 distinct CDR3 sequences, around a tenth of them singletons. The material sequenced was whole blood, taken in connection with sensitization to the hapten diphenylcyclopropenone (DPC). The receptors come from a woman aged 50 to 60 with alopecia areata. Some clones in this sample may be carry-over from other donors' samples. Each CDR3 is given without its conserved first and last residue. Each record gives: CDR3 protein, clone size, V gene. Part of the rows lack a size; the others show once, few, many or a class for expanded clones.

CDR3: ASSQDLATGPYGYT; size: many; V: TRBV3-1
CDR3: ASSPYRGVKLF; size: many; V: TRBV11-2
CDR3: ASSRLAGEWTDTQY; size: few; V: TRBV5-6
CDR3: ASSPSQGGAKNIQY; size: many; V: TRBV5-1
CDR3: SASSGGSEQY; size: many; V: TRBV20-1
CDR3: ASRTRSTDTQY; size: many; V: TRBV12-3/TRBV12-4
CDR3: SVEAPGVRRSEAF; size: NA; V: TRBV29-1
CDR3: ASSEPHRETEAF; size: NA; V: TRBV10-2
CDR3: ASSQGASTGELF; size: few; V: TRBV3-1
CDR3: ASSSFPGTGLCEQY; size: many; V: TRBV21-1
CDR3: ASSRSRLAGGGTGELF; size: NA; V: TRBV6-5
CDR3: ASSLGGGRAF; size: many; V: TRBV7-9
CDR3: ASSQARQTSTDTQY; size: NA; V: TRBV10-2
CDR3: SASGGSGAQH; size: many; V: TRBV20-1
CDR3: SVPGAKYTEAF; size: NA; V: TRBV29-1
CDR3: ASTYSGTLNNEQF; size: few; V: TRBV7-9
CDR3: ASSRGSYEQY; size: many; V: TRBV7-9
CDR3: ASRQDTLYEQY; size: many; V: TRBV5-1
CDR3: ASRAGGELF; size: few; V: TRBV7-6
CDR3: SVEVQGYGYEQY; size: NA; V: TRBV29-1
CDR3: ASSLTRLLSTDTQY; size: many; V: TRBV7-9
CDR3: AISDRGRDTGELF; size: many; V: TRBV10-3
CDR3: ASSFGGTGRQKLF; size: many; V: TRBV5-1
CDR3: ASSEAGEQY; size: NA; V: TRBV2
CDR3: SAGPGQGAPGELF; size: many; V: TRBV29-1
CDR3: ASGLLAGGPNTGELF; size: many; V: TRBV12-5
CDR3: ASSSFSGSSYNEQF; size: many; V: TRBV11-2
CDR3: ASSEETGAGYT; size: many; V: TRBV6-1
CDR3: ATSDTQYPHKDTQY; size: many; V: TRBV24-1
CDR3: AISGAGETQY; size: few; V: TRBV10-3
CDR3: ASSYPSQAELF; size: many; V: TRBV7-2
CDR3: ASNPRTGNQPQH; size: many; V: TRBV6-6
CDR3: ASSETIYQPQH; size: NA; V: TRBV2
CDR3: ASSWSRYIEGRGNIQY; size: NA; V: TRBV7-2
CDR3: ASSLSRADGTTIY; size: many; V: TRBV11-2
CDR3: ASSLGLAGEETQY; size: NA; V: TRBV11-2
CDR3: ASSQGGQGGQPQH; size: once; V: TRBV3-1
CDR3: ASSLPSQETQY; size: NA; V: TRBV7-9
CDR3: ASSFDRTGNTIY; size: many; V: TRBV12-3/TRBV12-4
CDR3: ASSLLADAYEQY; size: many; V: TRBV7-9
CDR3: SVVQGNQPQH; size: many; V: TRBV29-1
CDR3: SATSGVYNEQF; size: NA; V: TRBV20-1
CDR3: ASNYDGNTGELF; size: few; V: TRBV6-5
CDR3: ASIPPYNEQF; size: NA; V: TRBV2
CDR3: ASSSSAMNTEAF; size: many; V: TRBV5-1
CDR3: ASSSVVQETQY; size: few; V: TRBV5-1
CDR3: ASSYREPYNEQF; size: many; V: TRBV6-5
CDR3: ASHVDPGQVGGGTDTQY; size: few; V: TRBV6-1
CDR3: ASSERGGTYGYT; size: NA; V: TRBV3-1
CDR3: ASQGGVMDTGELF; size: few; V: TRBV12-3/TRBV12-4
CDR3: ASSSIVVLTDTGELF; size: many; V: TRBV7-2
CDR3: ASSLGFYGYT; size: once; V: TRBV5-1
CDR3: SARSGGRGGYGYT; size: many; V: TRBV20-1
CDR3: ASSQDMAGGTFEQY; size: many; V: TRBV4-1
CDR3: ATLRETGPYEQY; size: NA; V: TRBV11-2
CDR3: ASSPFPRDRGTDTQY; size: NA; V: TRBV27
CDR3: ASGVGYNQPQH; size: many; V: TRBV6-1